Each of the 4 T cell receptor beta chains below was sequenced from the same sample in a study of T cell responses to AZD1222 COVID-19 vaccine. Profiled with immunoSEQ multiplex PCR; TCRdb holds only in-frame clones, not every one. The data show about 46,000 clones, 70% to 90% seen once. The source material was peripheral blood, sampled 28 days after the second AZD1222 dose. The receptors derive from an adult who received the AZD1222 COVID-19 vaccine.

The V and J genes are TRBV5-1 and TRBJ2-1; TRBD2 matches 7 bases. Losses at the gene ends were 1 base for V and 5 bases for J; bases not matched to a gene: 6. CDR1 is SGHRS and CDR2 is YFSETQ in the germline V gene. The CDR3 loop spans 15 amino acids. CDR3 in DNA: TGCGCCAGCAGCTTGAGCGGGGATTCGAACAATGAGCAGTTCTTC. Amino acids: CASSLSGDSNNEQFF.

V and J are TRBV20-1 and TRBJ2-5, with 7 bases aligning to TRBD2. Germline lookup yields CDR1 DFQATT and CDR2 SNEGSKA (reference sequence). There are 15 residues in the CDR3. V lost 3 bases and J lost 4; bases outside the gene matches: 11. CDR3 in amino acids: CSASSPAGGRETQYF. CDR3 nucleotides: TGCAGTGCTAGTTCCCCCGCTGGCGGGAGAGAGACCCAGTACTTC.

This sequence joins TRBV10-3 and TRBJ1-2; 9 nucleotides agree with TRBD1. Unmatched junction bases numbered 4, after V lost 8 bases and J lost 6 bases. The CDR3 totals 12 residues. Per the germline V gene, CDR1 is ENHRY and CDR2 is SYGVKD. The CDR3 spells CAIRRTGDGYTF. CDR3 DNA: TGTGCCATCCGTCGGACAGGGGATGGCTACACCTTC.

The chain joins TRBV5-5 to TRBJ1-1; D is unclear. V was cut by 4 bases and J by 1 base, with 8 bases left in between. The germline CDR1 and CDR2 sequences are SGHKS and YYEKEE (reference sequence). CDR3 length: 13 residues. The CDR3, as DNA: TGTGCCAGCAGCCAAACAACGAACACTGAAGCTTTCTTT. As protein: CASSQTTNTEAFF.